These T cell receptor beta chains were read from a single sample in a study of blood T cell repertoires in COVID-19. Some clones are missing from TCRdb's copy, which holds only in-frame ones; the method was immunoSEQ multiplex PCR. The sample carries 150,000 to 200,000 clones, approximately 88% recorded once. Material for sequencing was PBMCs or T cells enriched from blood (not recorded which). The receptors originated from a young woman who had recovered from COVID-19. Both conserved end residues are part of each CDR3.

V: TRBV7-8
CDR3: CASSRPEVEAFF

V: TRBV19
CDR3: CASNSAGNSPLHF

V: TRBV5-1
CDR3: CASSLGASYNEQFF

V: TRBV6-1
CDR3: CASSERGRDEQFF

V: TRBV27
CDR3: CASSKLGTSGLTNTGELFF

V: TRBV28
CDR3: CASSLFRGSGYTF

V: TRBV5-1
CDR3: CASKVAGAYEQYF

V: TRBV9
CDR3: CASSGEASGMGYEQYF

V: TRBV19
CDR3: CASSIDPISGANVLTF

V: TRBV2
CDR3: CASGGMGGYEQYF

V: TRBV28
CDR3: CASSQAPGQGAYGYTF

V: TRBV9
CDR3: CASSADQGAATEAFF

V: TRBV7-9
CDR3: CASSSGTGGNQPQHF

V: TRBV19
CDR3: CASSNLGLDVGETQYF

V: TRBV29-1
CDR3: CSVGEGNEKLFF

V: TRBV29-1
CDR3: CSVRQGRHQPQHF

V: TRBV12-3/TRBV12-4
CDR3: CASQGLFGEKLFF

V: TRBV5-1
CDR3: CASSLDPGQINTIYF

V: TRBV7-9
CDR3: CASSTEVRGRGSGANVLTF

V: TRBV5-1
CDR3: CASSLVGGGSYEQYF

V: TRBV7-2
CDR3: CASSLAGDQETQYF

V: TRBV11-2
CDR3: CASSLFVPGAWSGNTIYF

V: TRBV24-1
CDR3: CATSDPGKTRDGSSGNTIYF

V: TRBV4-1
CDR3: CASSHLLAGEQYF

V: TRBV30
CDR3: CAWTHPGQGLELFF

V: TRBV5-1
CDR3: CASSLGGTALNTEAFF

V: TRBV27
CDR3: CASSFIQRTGAFYEQYF

V: TRBV4-1
CDR3: CASSQDGGGGVNTEAFF

V: TRBV19
CDR3: CASSLQTEAAAKNIQYF

V: TRBV27
CDR3: CASSPATSSSGANVLTF

V: TRBV28
CDR3: CASSQSGGAYNEQFF

V: TRBV25-1
CDR3: CATLGGGTEAFF

V: TRBV5-1
CDR3: CASSSGQGRSYEQYF

V: TRBV5-5
CDR3: CASSFQFGLAGSISYNEQFF

V: TRBV2
CDR3: CASSEGGVGYNEQFF

V: TRBV10-3
CDR3: CAISDEGPGGVGKTQYF

V: TRBV7-9
CDR3: CASSPDRDSNQPQHF